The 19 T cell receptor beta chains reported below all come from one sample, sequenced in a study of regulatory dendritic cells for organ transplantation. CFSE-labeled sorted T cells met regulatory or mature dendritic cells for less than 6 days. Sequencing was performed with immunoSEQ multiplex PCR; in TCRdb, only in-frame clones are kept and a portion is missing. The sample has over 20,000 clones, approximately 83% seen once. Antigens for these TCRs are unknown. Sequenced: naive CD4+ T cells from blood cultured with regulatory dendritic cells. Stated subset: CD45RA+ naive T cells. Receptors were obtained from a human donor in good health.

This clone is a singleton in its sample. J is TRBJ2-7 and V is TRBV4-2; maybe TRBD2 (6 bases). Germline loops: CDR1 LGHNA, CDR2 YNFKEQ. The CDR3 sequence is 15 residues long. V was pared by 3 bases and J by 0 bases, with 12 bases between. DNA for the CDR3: TGTGCCAGCAGCCAGGCGCGGGGATCCTCCTACGAGCAGTACTTC. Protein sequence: CASSQARGSSYEQYF.

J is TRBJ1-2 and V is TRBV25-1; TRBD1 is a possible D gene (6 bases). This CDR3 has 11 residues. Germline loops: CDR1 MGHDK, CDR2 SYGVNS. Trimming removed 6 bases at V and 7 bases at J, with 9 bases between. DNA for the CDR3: TGTGCCAGCAGCCAGGGGAGTGGCTACACCTTC. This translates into CASSQGSGYTF.

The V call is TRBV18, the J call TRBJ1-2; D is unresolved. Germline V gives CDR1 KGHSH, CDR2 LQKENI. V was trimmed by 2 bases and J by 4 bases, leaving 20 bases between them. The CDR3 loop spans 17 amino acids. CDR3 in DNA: TGTGCCAGCTCACCAAACTTATGGACGGACGAATTCTATGGCTACACCTTC. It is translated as CASSPNLWTDEFYGYTF.

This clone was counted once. The CDR3 DNA reads TGTGCCAGCAGGGGACTAGCGGGAGGCTACGAGCAGTACTTC. This sequence encodes CASRGLAGGYEQYF. The V and J genes are TRBV6-1 and TRBJ2-7; the match to TRBD2 covers 15 bases. The germline gives CDR1 MNHNS, CDR2 SASEGT. V was pared by 6 bases and J by 3 bases, with 0 bases of the junction left unmatched. This CDR3 spans 14 amino acids.

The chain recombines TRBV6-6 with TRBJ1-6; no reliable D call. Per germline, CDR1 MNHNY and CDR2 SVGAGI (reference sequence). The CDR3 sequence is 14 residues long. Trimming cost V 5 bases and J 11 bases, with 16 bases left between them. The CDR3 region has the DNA TGTGCCAGCAGTCTGGCGAGTCCTGGGGCACCCCTCCACTTT. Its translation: CASSLASPGAPLHF.

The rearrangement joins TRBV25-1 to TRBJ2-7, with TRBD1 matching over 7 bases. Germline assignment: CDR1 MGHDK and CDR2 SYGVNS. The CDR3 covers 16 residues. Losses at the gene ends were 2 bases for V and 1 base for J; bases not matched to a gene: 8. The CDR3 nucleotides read TGTGCCAGCAGTGAAATAGGGGGCGCAAGGTCCTACGAGCAGTACTTC. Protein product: CASSEIGGARSYEQYF.

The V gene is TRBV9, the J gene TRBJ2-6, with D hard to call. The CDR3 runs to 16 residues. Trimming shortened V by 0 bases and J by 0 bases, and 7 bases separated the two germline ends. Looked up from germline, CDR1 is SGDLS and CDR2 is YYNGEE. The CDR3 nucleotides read TGTGCCAGCAGCGTAGTCCCGAGCTCTGGGGCCAACGTCCTGACTTTC. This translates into CASSVVPSSGANVLTF.

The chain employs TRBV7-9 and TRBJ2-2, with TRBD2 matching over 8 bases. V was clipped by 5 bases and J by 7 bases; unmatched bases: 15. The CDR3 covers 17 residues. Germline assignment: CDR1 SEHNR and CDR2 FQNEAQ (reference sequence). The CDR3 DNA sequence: TGTGCCAGCAGCCAACCCCCCCGCGGGGGGCCCAACGGGGAGCTGTTTTTT. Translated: CASSQPPRGGPNGELFF.

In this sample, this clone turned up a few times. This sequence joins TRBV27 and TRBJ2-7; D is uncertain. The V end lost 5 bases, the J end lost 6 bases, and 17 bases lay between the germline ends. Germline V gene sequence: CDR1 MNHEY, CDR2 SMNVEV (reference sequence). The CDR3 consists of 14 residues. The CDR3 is CASSGSGKRGEQYF. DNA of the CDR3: TGTGCCAGCAGTGGGTCGGGTAAGCGCGGCGAGCAGTACTTC.

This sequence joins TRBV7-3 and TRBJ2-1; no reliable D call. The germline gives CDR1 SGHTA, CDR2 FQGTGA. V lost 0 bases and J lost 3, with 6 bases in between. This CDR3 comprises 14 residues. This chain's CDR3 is CASSLTPVYNEQFF. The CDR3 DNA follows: TGTGCCAGCAGCTTAACCCCGGTCTACAATGAGCAGTTCTTC.

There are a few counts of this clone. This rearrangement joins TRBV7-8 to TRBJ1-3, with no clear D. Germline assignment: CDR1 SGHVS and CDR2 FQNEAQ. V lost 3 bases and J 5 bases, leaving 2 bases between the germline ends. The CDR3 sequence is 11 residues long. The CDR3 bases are TGTGCCAGCAGCTTGAGAAACACCATATATTTT. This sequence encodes CASSLRNTIYF.

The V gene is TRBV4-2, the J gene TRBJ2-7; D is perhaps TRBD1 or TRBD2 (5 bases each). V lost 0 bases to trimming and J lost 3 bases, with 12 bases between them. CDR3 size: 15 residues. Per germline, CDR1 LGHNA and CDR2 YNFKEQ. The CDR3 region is CASSQEVGRGYEQYF. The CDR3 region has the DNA TGTGCCAGCAGCCAAGAGGTGGGACGAGGCTACGAGCAGTACTTC.

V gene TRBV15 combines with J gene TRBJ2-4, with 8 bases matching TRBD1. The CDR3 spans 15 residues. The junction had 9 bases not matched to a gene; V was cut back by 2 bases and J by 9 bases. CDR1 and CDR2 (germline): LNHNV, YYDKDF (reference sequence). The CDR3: CATSRSPAQGVIQYF. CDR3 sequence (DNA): TGTGCCACCAGCAGATCCCCGGCACAGGGGGTCATTCAGTACTTC.

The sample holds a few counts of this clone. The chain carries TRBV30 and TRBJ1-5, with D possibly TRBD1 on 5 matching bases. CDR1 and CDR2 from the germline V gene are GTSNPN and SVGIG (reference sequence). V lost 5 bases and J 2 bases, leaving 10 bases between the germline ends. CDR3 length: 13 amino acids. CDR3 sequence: CAWGQRGNQPQHF. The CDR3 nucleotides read TGTGCCTGGGGACAACGGGGCAATCAGCCCCAGCATTTT.

The CDR3 sequence is CASSRKQGKASEQYF. CDR3 DNA: TGCGCCAGCAGCCGGAAACAGGGTAAGGCGAGCGAGCAGTACTTC. The rearrangement uses TRBV5-1 and TRBJ2-7; weak D call: TRBD1 (6 bases). Germline lookup yields CDR1 SGHRS and CDR2 YFSETQ. The CDR3 covers 15 residues. V was clipped by 4 bases and J by 6 bases, with 20 bases between them. Using reference TRBV5-1 and TRBJ2-7 for the parts outside the CDR3, the full variable domain is KAGVTQTPRYLIKTRGQQVTLSCSPISGHRSVSWYQQTPGQGLQFLFEYFSETQRNKGNFPGRFSGRQFSNSRSEMNVSTLELGDSALYLCASSRKQGKASEQYFGPGTRLTVT.

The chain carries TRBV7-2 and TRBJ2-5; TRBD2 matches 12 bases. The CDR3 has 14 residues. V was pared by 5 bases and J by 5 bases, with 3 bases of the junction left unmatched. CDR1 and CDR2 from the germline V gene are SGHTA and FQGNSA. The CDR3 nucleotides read TGTGCCAGCAGCCCCGGGACTAGCGGGGAGACCCAGTACTTC. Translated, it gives CASSPGTSGETQYF. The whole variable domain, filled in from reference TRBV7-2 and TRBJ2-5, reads GAGVSQSPSNKVTEKGKDVELRCDPISGHTALYWYRQSLGQGLEFLIYFQGNSAPDKSGLPSDRFSAERTGGSVSTLTIQRTQQEDSAVYLCASSPGTSGETQYFGPGTRLLVL.

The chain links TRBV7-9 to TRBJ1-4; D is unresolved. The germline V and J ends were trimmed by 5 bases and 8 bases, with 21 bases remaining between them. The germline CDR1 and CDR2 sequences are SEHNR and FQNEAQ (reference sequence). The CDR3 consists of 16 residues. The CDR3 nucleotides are TGTGCCAGCAGCATAGGCGAGCGTCTGGGCGGGGAAAAACTGTTTTTT. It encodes CASSIGERLGGEKLFF.

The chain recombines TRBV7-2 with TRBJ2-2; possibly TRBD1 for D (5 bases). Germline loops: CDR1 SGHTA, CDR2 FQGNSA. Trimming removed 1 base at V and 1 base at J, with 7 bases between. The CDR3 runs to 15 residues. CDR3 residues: CASSLGQLNTGELFF. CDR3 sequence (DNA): TGTGCCAGCAGCTTAGGACAGCTGAACACCGGGGAGCTGTTTTTT.

The CDR3 DNA is TGTGCCAGCAGCGAACTGACTGAAGCTTTCTTT. This sequence encodes CASSELTEAFF. The chain carries TRBV11-1 and TRBJ1-1; D unclear. CDR1 and CDR2 (germline): SGHAT, FQDESV (reference sequence). The CDR3 extends over 11 amino acids. The V and J ends lost 5 bases and 5 bases respectively, with 6 bases between them.